Here is one TCR beta chain with its context. Its cognate antigen is unknown. These data come from a study of shared clonotypes between healthy human individuals. Per the original methods: Filtering differed, since immunoSEQ gave only junction sequences and no quality scores. Sequencing was performed with immunoSEQ multiplex PCR; in TCRdb, only in-frame clones are kept and a portion is missing. Clonal size and the V and J genes are those of that table, whereas D and trimming came from the DNA. Of around 700,000 clones listed, about two thirds are singletons. General study points: Larger richness was generally estimated for naive than memory subsets.

There are 13 residues in the CDR3. V dropped 6 bases and J dropped 5; count of bases not matched to a gene: 5. CDR1 is MNHEY and CDR2 is SVGAGI in the germline V gene. Material: memory CD4+ T cells sorted from blood. Regarding subset: CD45RA-negative fraction. The chain recombines TRBV6-5 with TRBJ2-7, with 9 bases that match TRBD1. This receptor was identified in a woman in her 30s in good health. The CDR3 sequence is CASRPGQGDEQYF. The CDR3 region has the DNA TGTGCCAGCAGACCGGGACAGGGTGACGAGCAGTACTTC.